The 5 T cell receptor beta chains listed next were all sequenced from one sample in a study of molecular identifiers for immune sequencing clone quantification. TCRdb re-called the PCR reads with MiXCR, one entry per CDR3 protein. The data contain about 630,000 distinct CDR3 sequences, about 25% of them singletons. The sample comprised naive CD8+ T cells from blood, with Jurkat cell RNA spiked in. Subset given: FACS-sorted CD8+CD4-CCR7+CD45RA+ naive T cells. The origin of the receptors is a human donor in good health. Some libraries in this study had Jurkat cell RNA spiked in.

Notes on this clonotype: A much larger clone lies a single base off, so this may be a read error. V is TRBV4-3 and J is TRBJ1-1; D uncertain. The CDR3 contains 15 residues. V lost 3 bases, J lost 5 bases, and 16 bases lay in between. Germline V gene sequence: CDR1 LGHNA, CDR2 YSLEER. CDR3 amino acids: CASSQLPRGGTEAFF. CDR3 DNA: TGCGCCAGCAGCCAGCTCCCGAGAGGCGGAACTGAAGCTTTCTTT.

As regards this clonotype: It may be a read error: a sequence one base away is much more abundant. V and J are TRBV7-6 and TRBJ2-7, with a weak D call TRBD1 (5 bases). This CDR3 contains 14 residues. Trimming removed 1 base from V and 9 bases from J, with 16 bases in between. CDR1 is SGHVS and CDR2 is FNYEAQ in the germline V gene. The CDR3 reads CASSLDPGSDGQYF. In DNA, the CDR3 is TGTGCCAGCAGCTTAGATCCAGGGTCCGACGGGCAGTACTTC.

A remark on this clonotype: This clone may be a read error of a much larger clone one base away. The genes are TRBV5-1 and TRBJ2-5, with 8 bases lining up with TRBD1. Germline V gene sequence: CDR1 SGHRS, CDR2 YFSETQ. Trimming removed 3 bases from V and 2 bases from J; junction bases left unmatched: 9. This CDR3 is 16 amino acids long. The CDR3, as DNA: TGCGCCAGCAGCTCCGGACAGGGTGGAGGGCAAGAGACCCAGTACTTC. This encodes CASSSGQGGGQETQYF.

This clonotype was recorded many times. This rearrangement joins TRBV29-1 to TRBJ2-7; D is unclear. With 4 bases removed from V and 6 bases from J, the gap between germline ends came to 10 bases. The germline V gene has CDR1 SQVTM and CDR2 ANQGSEA. The CDR3 consists of 11 residues. DNA for the CDR3: TGCAGCGTTGTGTACCGCGGCGAGCAGTACTTC. Its translation: CSVVYRGEQYF.

As for this clonotype: Sequence at one end of the junction differs from germline and may be a read error. The rearrangement joins TRBV29-1 to TRBJ2-3; 7 nucleotides agree with TRBD2. CDR1 and CDR2 (germline): SQVTM, ANQGSEA. There are 15 residues in the CDR3. The CDR3 loop reads CRVIRRGGSTATQYF. Here the CDR3 DNA reads TGCCGCGTAATTCGCCGCGGCGGGAGTACAGCTACGCAGTATTTT.